Listed below are T cell receptor beta chains from one sample, sequenced in a study of T-cell reconstitution after alpha-beta-depleted transplantation in children. One entry per CDR3 protein results from TCRdb running MiXCR on the PCR reads. This table holds hundreds of thousands of distinct CDR3 sequences, 12% found once. Sequences were derived from PBMCs from the stem cell graft donor, sampled from the stem cell graft. These receptors were collected from a human donor who donated a stem cell graft to a child with acute lymphoblastic leukemia. Each CDR3 is given with its conserved first and last residue. A D gene is named only where the DNA matches it firmly. Clone size is not always given. Where it is, it says once, few, many or a class for expanded clones.

abundance | j_gene | v_gene | d_gene | CDR3aa | CDR3nt
few | TRBJ1-1 | TRBV23-1 | TRBD1 | CATSHRGPNTEAFF | TGCGCCACCTCACACAGGGGACCGAACACTGAAGCTTTCTTT
many | TRBJ2-1 | TRBV20-1 | NA | CSARYSPESEPYNEQFF | TGCAGTGCTAGATATTCTCCGGAGAGCGAACCCTACAATGAGCAGTTCTTC
many | TRBJ2-3 | TRBV5-1 | TRBD1 | CASSLSRGKADTQYF | TGCGCCAGCAGCCTCAGCAGGGGGAAGGCAGATACGCAGTATTTT
few | TRBJ2-2 | TRBV5-4 | NA | CASSLVVTGELFF | TGTGCCAGCAGCTTGGTGGTTACCGGGGAGCTGTTTTTT
many | TRBJ2-1 | TRBV18 | NA | CASSRGADKSNNEQFF | TGTGCCAGCTCACGGGGGGCGGACAAATCAAACAATGAGCAGTTCTTC
NA | TRBJ2-3 | TRBV27 | TRBD1 | CASSLWGQYTDTQYF | TGTGCCAGCAGTTTATGGGGACAGTACACAGATACGCAGTATTTT
NA | TRBJ2-5 | TRBV19 | NA | CASSIIPGNGRGETQYF | TGTGCCAGTAGTATAATCCCAGGGAACGGGAGAGGAGAGACCCAGTACTTC
few | TRBJ2-6 | TRBV7-2 | NA | CASRSTGAAAGANVLTF | TGTGCCAGCAGATCGACGGGGGCAGCGGCTGGGGCCAACGTCCTGACTTTC
many | TRBJ2-1 | TRBV28 | TRBD1 | CASSSRDRNNNEQFF | TGTGCCAGCAGTTCCCGGGACAGAAACAACAATGAGCAGTTCTTC
NA | TRBJ2-1 | TRBV12-3/TRBV12-4 | NA | CASSSTTLDEQFF | TGTGCCAGCAGTTCGACCACCCTTGATGAGCAGTTCTTC
many | TRBJ1-4 | TRBV28 | NA | CASSSAVVGPRNEKLFF | TGTGCCAGCAGTTCAGCCGTAGTGGGCCCCCGGAATGAAAAACTGTTTTTT
many | TRBJ2-2 | TRBV20-1 | NA | CSARQTTGELFF | TGCAGTGCTAGACAGACTACCGGGGAGCTGTTTTTT
many | TRBJ2-3 | TRBV5-1 | NA | CASSPQQVYSTDTQYF | TGCGCCAGCAGCCCGCAACAGGTCTATAGCACAGATACGCAGTATTTT
many | TRBJ2-5 | TRBV6-2/TRBV6-3 | TRBD1 | CASRRDSTRTQYF | TGTGCCAGCAGGAGGGACAGCACCAGGACCCAGTACTTC
many | TRBJ2-3 | TRBV5-1 | NA | CASSLVNPGAADTQYF | TGCGCCAGCAGCTTGGTTAATCCGGGAGCTGCAGATACGCAGTATTTT
many | TRBJ2-1 | TRBV12-3/TRBV12-4 | TRBD2 | CASRTSGPRYNEQFF | TGTGCCAGCAGAACTAGCGGGCCGCGATATAATGAGCAGTTCTTC
NA | TRBJ1-1 | TRBV19 | NA | CASISSGTANTEAFF | TGTGCCAGTATATCCTCCGGGACCGCGAACACTGAAGCTTTCTTT
many | TRBJ2-1 | TRBV5-6 | NA | CASCYPGPNNEQFF | TGTGCCAGCTGCTACCCCGGGCCCAACAATGAGCAGTTCTTC
few | TRBJ2-5 | TRBV10-3 | NA | CAISGRGSQETQYF | TGTGCCATCAGTGGCAGGGGCAGTCAAGAGACCCAGTACTTC
many | TRBJ1-1 | TRBV28 | TRBD1 | CASSPNTPGQGPAFF | TGTGCCAGCAGTCCTAATACTCCGGGACAGGGCCCCGCTTTCTTT
many | TRBJ2-7 | TRBV6-1 | NA | CASSGQRSYEQYF | TGTGCCAGCAGTGGGCAGAGGTCCTACGAGCAGTACTTC
NA | TRBJ2-2 | TRBV6-1 | NA | CASSDSGRRYTGELFF | TGTGCCAGCAGTGATTCCGGCCGGAGATACACCGGGGAGCTGTTTTTT
many | TRBJ2-7 | TRBV15 | NA | CATSSLATYEQYF | TGTGCCACCAGCAGTCTAGCCACCTACGAGCAGTACTTC
few | TRBJ2-2 | TRBV29-1 | NA | CSVAQANTGELFF | TGCAGCGTTGCCCAGGCCAACACCGGGGAGCTGTTTTTT
many | TRBJ2-4 | TRBV4-3 | NA | CASSQAVQFAPKNIQYF | TGCGCCAGCAGCCAAGCGGTTCAGTTTGCGCCCAAAAACATTCAGTACTTC
many | TRBJ2-3 | TRBV5-5 | TRBD2 | CASSSSGAGGSDTQYF | TGTGCCAGCAGCTCCTCCGGAGCGGGGGGCTCGGATACGCAGTATTTT
many | TRBJ2-3 | TRBV2 | NA | CASGYSTDTQYF | TGTGCATCGGGGTATTCGACAGATACGCAGTATTTT
many | TRBJ1-1 | TRBV27 | TRBD1 | CASQSQGAKNTEAFF | TGTGCCAGCCAGTCTCAGGGGGCGAAGAACACTGAAGCTTTCTTT
NA | TRBJ2-5 | TRBV11-2 | TRBD2 | CASSLRGLAGLQETQYF | TGTGCCAGCAGCCTTAGAGGGCTAGCGGGGCTCCAAGAGACCCAGTACTTC
many | TRBJ1-6 | TRBV20-1 | NA | CSAAGSSYNSPLHF | TGCAGTGCTGCGGGGAGCTCCTATAATTCACCCCTCCACTTT
few | TRBJ1-1 | TRBV12-3/TRBV12-4 | TRBD1 | CASRLGQGQGAFF | TGTGCCAGCAGACTAGGACAGGGGCAAGGGGCTTTCTTT
many | TRBJ2-7 | TRBV6-5 | NA | CASSYASPSAGLVYEQYF | TGTGCCAGCAGTTACGCATCGCCCTCGGCGGGGCTTGTCTACGAGCAGTACTTC
few | TRBJ2-1 | TRBV7-8 | TRBD2 | CASSFPGGYEQFF | TGTGCCAGCAGCTTTCCCGGGGGGTATGAGCAGTTCTTC
many | TRBJ2-1 | TRBV28 | TRBD2 | CASSFLSGGDYNEQFF | TGTGCCAGCAGTTTCCTTTCGGGAGGCGATTACAATGAGCAGTTCTTC
many | TRBJ2-1 | TRBV27 | TRBD2 | CASSLYKSGGPIHNEQFF | TGTGCCAGCAGTTTATACAAAAGCGGGGGCCCAATCCACAATGAGCAGTTCTTC
many | TRBJ2-7 | TRBV29-1 | TRBD2 | CSVSGTSGSLSSYEQYF | TGCAGCGTGTCGGGGACTAGCGGGAGCCTGAGCTCCTACGAGCAGTACTTC
NA | TRBJ1-5 | TRBV5-5 | NA | CASSLSQSNQPQHF | TGTGCCAGCAGCTTGAGTCAGAGTAATCAGCCCCAGCATTTT
many | TRBJ1-2 | TRBV4-1 | TRBD1 | CASSQETTGTYGYTF | TGCGCCAGCAGCCAAGAAACGACAGGGACCTATGGCTACACCTTC
NA | TRBJ1-1 | TRBV10-3 | NA | CANLERHGAEAFF | TGTGCCAACTTAGAACGACATGGGGCTGAAGCTTTCTTT
many | TRBJ2-7 | TRBV6-5 | NA | CASSYRLDGGEQYF | TGTGCCAGCAGTTACCGGCTAGACGGTGGCGAGCAGTACTTC
many | TRBJ1-2 | TRBV25-1 | TRBD1 | CASCPRTGGDYGYTF | TGTGCCAGCTGCCCCAGGACAGGGGGCGACTATGGCTACACCTTC
many | TRBJ2-1 | TRBV4-3 | TRBD2 | CASSRGTSGRYEQFF | TGCGCCAGCAGTAGAGGGACTAGCGGGAGGTATGAGCAGTTCTTC
many | TRBJ1-1 | TRBV15 | NA | CATSRQLTNTEAFF | TGTGCCACCAGCAGACAGTTGACGAACACTGAAGCTTTCTTT
many | TRBJ2-2 | TRBV5-1 | NA | CASSLVLGRSNTGELFF | TGCGCCAGCAGCTTGGTGTTGGGGCGGTCGAACACCGGGGAGCTGTTTTTT
many | TRBJ2-3 | TRBV5-1 | NA | CASSLQNPGTDTQYF | TGCGCCAGCAGCTTACAAAACCCTGGCACAGATACGCAGTATTTT
many | TRBJ1-2 | TRBV29-1 | NA | CSDRTDGYTF | TGCAGCGATAGGACAGATGGCTACACCTTC
many | TRBJ2-5 | TRBV5-1 | TRBD1 | CASSLDRGYETQYF | TGCGCCAGCAGCCTCGACAGGGGGTACGAGACCCAGTACTTC
many | TRBJ2-3 | TRBV20-1 | TRBD2 | CSAHRLAGDLDTQYF | TGCAGTGCCCATCGACTAGCGGGGGATTTGGATACGCAGTATTTT
many | TRBJ1-4 | TRBV20-1 | NA | CSARPSYEKLFF | TGCAGTGCTAGACCCTCGTATGAAAAACTGTTTTTT
many | TRBJ2-7 | TRBV20-1 | NA | CSAIGETYEQYF | TGCAGTGCTATTGGAGAGACCTACGAGCAGTACTTC